Below, one T cell receptor (beta chain) is given with its context. The data belong to a study of blood T cell repertoires in COVID-19. Study summary: COVID-19 samples, acute and convalescent, were from the United States, Italy and Spain. Nucleic acid was either cDNA or gDNA, and it came from T cells, B-cell-depleted T cells, or PBMCs.

Clones were read by immunoSEQ multiplex PCR, and TCRdb kept only the in-frame ones, dropping some. Among more than 300,000 clones listed, over 85% were seen once. The Seattle site enrolled patients during active infection and followed them longitudinally. Trimming removed 5 bases from V and 3 bases from J, with 9 bases in between. The CDR3 totals 13 residues. The clonotype comes from a woman aged 25 to 39 with COVID-19, enrolled during active disease. The rearrangement joins TRBV12-3 or TRBV12-4 to TRBJ2-3, with D perhaps matching TRBD1 (5 bases). The specimen was peripheral blood. In DNA, the CDR3 is TGTGCCAGCAGTCACCGACAGACAGATACGCAGTATTTT. Amino acid sequence: CASSHRQTDTQYF.